This TCR beta chain was identified in a study of T-cell reconstitution after alpha-beta-depleted transplantation in children. For this clonotype: No antigen is known for it.

CDR1 DFQATT and CDR2 SNEGSKA come from the germline V gene (reference sequence). This CDR3 region has 13 residues. Trimming took 4 bases from V and 3 from J; bases not matched to a gene: 3. The authors prepared the TCRbeta library with unique molecular identifiers. MiXCR, applied by TCRdb to the PCR reads, yields one record per CDR3 protein. The data contain fewer than 550,000 distinct CDR3 sequences, over 9.5% of them singletons. General observations from the study: Surviving recipient T cells and thymic progenitors produced the high day-60 TCRbeta diversity seen in some patients.

The receptor was isolated from a female patient aged 2 to 10 who had a stem cell transplant for aplastic anemia, so the T cells may come from the graft donor. This specimen consisted of PBMCs, mostly from graft donor cells, obtained 180 days after TCRalphabeta/CD19-depleted stem cell transplant. The gene calls are TRBV20-1 and TRBJ2-1; 7 bases line up with TRBD2. The CDR3 region is CSATGGGYNEQFF. The CDR3 DNA is TGCAGTGCTACGGGAGGCGGCTACAATGAGCAGTTCTTC.